This TCR beta chain stems from a study of cytomegalovirus exposure and HLA in healthy donors. The study's findings and limits: The authors excluded some V segments, including TRBV6-2 and TRBV6-3, as indistinguishable. An analysis done earlier found most TCR beta V segments productive about 87% or about 30% of the time.

About this clone itself: Its antigen is as yet unknown.

The germline V gene has CDR1 SGHTA and CDR2 FQGTGA. Trimming removed 3 bases at V and 5 bases at J, with 17 bases between. This CDR3 is 16 amino acids long. With 60 Vbeta and 13 Jbeta primers, the PCR was carried out. Assay: immunoSEQ multiplex PCR; the TCRdb copy retains only in-frame clones and omits some. The listing records around 140,000 clones. Sequencing input: PBMCs. The chain has TRBV7-3 and TRBJ1-5; D not certain. This TCR was sampled from a woman between 45 and 65 years old in good health and CMV-seronegative. The CDR3 spells CASSFLRREGDQPQHF. DNA of the CDR3: TGTGCCAGCAGCTTCCTTAGGAGAGAGGGTGATCAGCCCCAGCATTTT. Looking up the rest from reference TRBV7-3 and TRBJ1-5 gives the full variable domain: GAGVSQTPSNKVTEKGKYVELRCDPISGHTALYWYRQSLGQGPEFLIYFQGTGAADDSGLPNDRFFAVRPEGSVSTLKIQRTERGDSAVYLCASSFLRREGDQPQHFGDGTRLSIL.